This passage covers 17 T cell receptor beta chains from one sample sequenced in a study of monozygotic twins with inflammatory bowel disease. TCRdb reprocessed the 5' RACE reads, keeping one entry per CDR3 protein, no DNA. The data show about 170,000 distinct CDR3 sequences, and the top ten clones hold approximately 2.8%. The sequenced material came from blood. The source of these receptors is a human donor with ulcerative colitis or Crohn's disease, or a healthy co-twin of an affected twin (not recorded which).

The J gene is TRBJ1-1, the V gene TRBV19; TCRdb selects TRBD1, and the lack of DNA leaves this call unchecked. Germline V gives CDR1 LNHDA, CDR2 SQIVND (reference sequence). The CDR3 loop spans 14 amino acids. The CDR3 spells CASSITGGNTEAFF.

This sequence joins TRBV29-1 and TRBJ2-4. CDR3 length equals 13 residues. CDR1 and CDR2 (germline): SQVTM, ANQGSEA. The chain's CDR3 is CSVGQLAKNIQYF.

The chain carries TRBV9 and TRBJ2-3; TCRdb's D gene call, TRBD2, goes unchecked for lack of DNA. Germline loops: CDR1 SGDLS, CDR2 YYNGEE. CDR3 size: 16 residues. The CDR3: CASSPQLAAATDTQYF.

V usage is TRBV29-1 and J usage is TRBJ2-1; as DNA is missing, the TRBD2 call by TCRdb cannot be tested. This CDR3 is built from 14 residues. Germline CDR1 is SQVTM and CDR2 is ANQGSEA. CDR3 region: CSVSPGLPYNEQFF.

This sequence joins TRBV7-2 and TRBJ2-4; TCRdb picks TRBD1, but there is no DNA to check that call. CDR3 length: 12 residues. The germline CDR1 and CDR2 sequences are SGHTA and FQGNSA. CDR3 loop: CASSLTGDIQYF.

The chain employs TRBV7-2 and TRBJ2-2. Per germline, CDR1 SGHTA and CDR2 FQGNSA. The CDR3 runs 14 residues. The CDR3 region is CASSFGEDTGELFF.

This chain links TRBV6-2 or TRBV6-3 with TRBJ2-1. The CDR3 sequence is 15 residues long. In germline, CDR1 is MNHEY, CDR2 SVGEGT. This chain's CDR3 is CASTEDRGSYNEQFF.

V gene TRBV6-5 combines with J gene TRBJ2-2; TCRdb names TRBD2, which stays unverified in the absence of DNA. This CDR3 is built from 18 residues. The V gene's germline CDR1 is MNHEY and CDR2 SVGAGI. The CDR3 sequence: CASSYSPFSGSGTGELFF.

The chain links TRBV10-3 to TRBJ2-7; the TCRdb D gene call, TRBD1, has no DNA to confirm it. This CDR3 has 14 residues. Looked up from germline, CDR1 is ENHRY and CDR2 is SYGVKD. This CDR3 reads CAISGTATLDEQYF.

This chain joins TRBV3-1 and TRBJ2-7; the D call of TRBD1 rests on TCRdb alone, since no DNA is present to check it. This CDR3 contains 17 residues. The germline gives CDR1 LGHDT, CDR2 YNNKEL (reference sequence). The chain's CDR3 is CASSQGLTAGVPYEQYF.

The chain carries TRBV9 and TRBJ2-2; TCRdb reports TRBD1, a call that lacks DNA to check it against. The V gene's germline CDR1 is SGDLS and CDR2 YYNGEE. The CDR3 is 16 residues long. CDR3 amino acids: CASSVSTGGMNGELFF.

J is TRBJ2-7 and V is TRBV28. The CDR3 is 12 residues long. Per germline, CDR1 MDHEN and CDR2 SYDVKM. The CDR3 loop reads CASSLVAEEQYF.

This chain uses TRBV5-1 with TRBJ1-1. Germline V gene data show CDR1 as SGHRS and CDR2 as YFSETQ. CDR3 size: 15 residues. Here the CDR3 reads CASSLEEGMNTEAFF.

The chain is built from TRBV7-8 and TRBJ2-7; TCRdb returns TRBD1, unconfirmable since there is no DNA. Germline CDR1 is SGHVS and CDR2 is FQNEAQ. The CDR3 has 11 residues. The CDR3 reads CASAPESEQYF.

This chain links TRBV20-1 with TRBJ2-5; with no DNA, the TCRdb D assignment of TRBD2 cannot be verified. Germline CDR1 is DFQATT and CDR2 is SNEGSKA (reference sequence). This CDR3 is built from 14 residues. The CDR3 spells CSAPPLAVGETQYF.

This sequence joins TRBV5-1 and TRBJ2-2. This CDR3 region has 12 residues. Germline CDR1 reads SGHRS; CDR2 reads YFSETQ. The CDR3: CASSATPGELFF.

The V and J genes are TRBV6-5 and TRBJ1-2; TCRdb indicates TRBD1, and absent DNA this call remains unverified. The CDR3 consists of 16 residues. Per germline, CDR1 MNHEY and CDR2 SVGAGI. Here the CDR3 reads CASSYSTGAFGYGYTF.